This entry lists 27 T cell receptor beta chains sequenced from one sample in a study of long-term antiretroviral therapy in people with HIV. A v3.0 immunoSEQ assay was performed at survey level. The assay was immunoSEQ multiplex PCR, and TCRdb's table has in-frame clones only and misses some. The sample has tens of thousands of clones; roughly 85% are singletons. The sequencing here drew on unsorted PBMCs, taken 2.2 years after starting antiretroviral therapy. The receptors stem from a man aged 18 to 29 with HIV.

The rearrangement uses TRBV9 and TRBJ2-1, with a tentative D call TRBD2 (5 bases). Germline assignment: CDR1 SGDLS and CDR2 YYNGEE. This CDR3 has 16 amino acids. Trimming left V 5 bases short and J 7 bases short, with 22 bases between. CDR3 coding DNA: TGTGCCAGCAGTTTACCCCGGGATTCCCAGCGGAATGAGCAGTTCTTC. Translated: CASSLPRDSQRNEQFF.

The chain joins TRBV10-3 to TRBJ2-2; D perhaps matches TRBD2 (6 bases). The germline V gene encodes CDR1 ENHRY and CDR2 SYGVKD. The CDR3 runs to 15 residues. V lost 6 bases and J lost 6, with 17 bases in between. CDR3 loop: CAIRATRSDPGELFF. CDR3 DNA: TGTGCCATCAGAGCGACTAGGAGCGATCCCGGGGAGCTGTTTTTT.

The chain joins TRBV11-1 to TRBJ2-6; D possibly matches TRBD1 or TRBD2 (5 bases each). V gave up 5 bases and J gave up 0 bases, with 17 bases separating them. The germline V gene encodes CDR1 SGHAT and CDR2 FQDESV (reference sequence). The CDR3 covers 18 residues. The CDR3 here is CASSPRDGQTSGANVLTF. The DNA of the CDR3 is TGTGCCAGCAGCCCCCGGGACGGCCAAACCTCTGGGGCCAACGTCCTGACTTTC.

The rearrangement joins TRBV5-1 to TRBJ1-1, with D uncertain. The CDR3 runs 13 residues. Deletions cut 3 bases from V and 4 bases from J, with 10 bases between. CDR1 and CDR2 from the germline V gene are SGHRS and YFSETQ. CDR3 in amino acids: CASSSERGTEAFF. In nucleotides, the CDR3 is TGCGCCAGCAGCTCAGAGAGAGGCACTGAAGCTTTCTTT.

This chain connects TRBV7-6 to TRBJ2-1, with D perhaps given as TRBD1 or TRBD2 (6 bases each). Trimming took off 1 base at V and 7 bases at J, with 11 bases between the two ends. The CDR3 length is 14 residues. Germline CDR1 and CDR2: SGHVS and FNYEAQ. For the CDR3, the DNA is TGTGCCAGCAGCTTAGACGGGGGCTCAAATGAGCAGTTCTTC. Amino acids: CASSLDGGSNEQFF.

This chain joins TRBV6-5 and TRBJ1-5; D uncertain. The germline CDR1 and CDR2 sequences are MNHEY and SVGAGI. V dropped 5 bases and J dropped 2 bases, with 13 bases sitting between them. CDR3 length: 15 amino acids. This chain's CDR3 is CASSLSIWGNQPQHF. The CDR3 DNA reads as TGTGCCAGCAGTCTCTCAATTTGGGGCAATCAGCCCCAGCATTTT.

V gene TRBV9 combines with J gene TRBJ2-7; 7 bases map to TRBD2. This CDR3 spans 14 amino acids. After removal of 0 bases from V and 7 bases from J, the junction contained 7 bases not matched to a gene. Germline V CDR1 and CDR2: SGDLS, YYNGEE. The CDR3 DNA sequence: TGTGCCAGCAGCGTAGCGGGGGGAGTGGGGGAGCAGTACTTC. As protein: CASSVAGGVGEQYF. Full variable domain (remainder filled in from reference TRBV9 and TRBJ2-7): DSGVTQTPKHLITATGQRVTLRCSPRSGDLSVYWYQQSLDQGLQFLIQYYNGEERAKGNILERFSAQQFPDLHSELNLSSLELGDSALYFCASSVAGGVGEQYFGPGTRLTVT.

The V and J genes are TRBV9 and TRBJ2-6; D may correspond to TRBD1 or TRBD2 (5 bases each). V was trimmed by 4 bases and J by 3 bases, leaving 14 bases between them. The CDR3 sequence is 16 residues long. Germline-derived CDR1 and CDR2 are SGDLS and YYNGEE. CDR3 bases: TGTGCCAGCAGCCCAGGGACCGCACTTGGGGCCAACGTCCTGACTTTC. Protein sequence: CASSPGTALGANVLTF.

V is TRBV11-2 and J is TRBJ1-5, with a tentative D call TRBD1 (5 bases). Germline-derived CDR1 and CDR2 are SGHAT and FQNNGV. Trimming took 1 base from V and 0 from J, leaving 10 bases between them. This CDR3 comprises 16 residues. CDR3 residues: CASSLGGAFSNQPQHF. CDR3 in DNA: TGTGCCAGCAGCTTAGGAGGGGCCTTTAGCAATCAGCCCCAGCATTTT.

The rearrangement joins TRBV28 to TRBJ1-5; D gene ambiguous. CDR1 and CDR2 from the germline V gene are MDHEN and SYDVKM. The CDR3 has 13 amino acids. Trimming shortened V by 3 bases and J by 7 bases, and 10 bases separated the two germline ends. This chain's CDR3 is CASSFDLDQPQHF. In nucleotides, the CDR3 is TGTGCCAGCAGTTTTGACCTGGACCAGCCCCAGCATTTT.

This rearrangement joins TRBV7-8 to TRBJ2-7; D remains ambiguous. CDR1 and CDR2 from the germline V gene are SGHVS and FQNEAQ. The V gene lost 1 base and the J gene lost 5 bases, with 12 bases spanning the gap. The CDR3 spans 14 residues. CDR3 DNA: TGTGCCAGCAGCTTAGTTCCCGAGGAGAACGAGCAGTACTTC. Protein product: CASSLVPEENEQYF.

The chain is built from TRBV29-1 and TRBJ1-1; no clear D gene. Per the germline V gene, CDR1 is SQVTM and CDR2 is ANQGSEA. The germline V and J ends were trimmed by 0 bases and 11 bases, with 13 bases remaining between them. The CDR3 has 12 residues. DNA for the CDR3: TGCAGCGTTGAAGATGGGTCTATCGGGGCTTTCTTT. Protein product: CSVEDGSIGAFF.

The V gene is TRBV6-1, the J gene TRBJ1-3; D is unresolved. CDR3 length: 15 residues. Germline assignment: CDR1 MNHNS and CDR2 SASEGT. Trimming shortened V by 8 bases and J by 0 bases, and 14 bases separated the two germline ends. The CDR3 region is CASAIMTNSGNTIYF. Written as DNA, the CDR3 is TGTGCCAGCGCGATTATGACCAACTCTGGAAACACCATATATTTT.

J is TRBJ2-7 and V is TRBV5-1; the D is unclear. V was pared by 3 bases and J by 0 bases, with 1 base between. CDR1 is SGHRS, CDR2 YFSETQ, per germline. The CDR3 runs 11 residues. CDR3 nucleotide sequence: TGCGCCAGCAGCTCCTCCTACGAGCAGTACTTC. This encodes CASSSSYEQYF.

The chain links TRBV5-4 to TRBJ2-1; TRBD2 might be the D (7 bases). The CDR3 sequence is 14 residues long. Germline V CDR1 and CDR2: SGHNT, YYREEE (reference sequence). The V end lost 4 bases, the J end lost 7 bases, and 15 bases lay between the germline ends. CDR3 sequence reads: CASSGGGEGNEQFF. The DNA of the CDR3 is TGTGCCAGCAGCGGGGGGGGCGAGGGGAATGAGCAGTTCTTC. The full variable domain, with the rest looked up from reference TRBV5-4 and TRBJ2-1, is ETGVTQSPTHLIKTRGQQVTLRCSSQSGHNTVSWYQQALGQGPQFIFQYYREEENGRGNFPPRFSGLQFPNYSSELNVNALELDDSALYLCASSGGGEGNEQFFGPGTRLTVL.

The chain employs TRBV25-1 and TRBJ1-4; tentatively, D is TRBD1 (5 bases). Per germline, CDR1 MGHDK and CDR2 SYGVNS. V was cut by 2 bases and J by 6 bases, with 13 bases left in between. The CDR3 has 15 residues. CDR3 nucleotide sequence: TGTGCCAGCAGTGAAGTAGGGGCGGGGTATGAAAAACTGTTTTTT. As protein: CASSEVGAGYEKLFF.

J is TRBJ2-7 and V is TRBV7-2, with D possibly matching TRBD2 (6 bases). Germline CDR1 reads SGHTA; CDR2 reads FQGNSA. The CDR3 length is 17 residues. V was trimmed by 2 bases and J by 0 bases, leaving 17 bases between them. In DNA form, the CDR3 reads TGTGCCAGCAGCTTAAGATCCCACTCGACTAGCTCCTACGAGCAGTACTTC. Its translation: CASSLRSHSTSSYEQYF. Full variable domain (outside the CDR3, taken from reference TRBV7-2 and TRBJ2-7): GAGVSQSPSNKVTEKGKDVELRCDPISGHTALYWYRQSLGQGLEFLIYFQGNSAPDKSGLPSDRFSAERTGGSVSTLTIQRTQQEDSAVYLCASSLRSHSTSSYEQYFGPGTRLTVT.

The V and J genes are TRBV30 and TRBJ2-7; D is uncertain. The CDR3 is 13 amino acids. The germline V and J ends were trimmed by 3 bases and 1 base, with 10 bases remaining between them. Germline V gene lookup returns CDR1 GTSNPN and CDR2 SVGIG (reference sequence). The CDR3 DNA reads TGTGCCTGGAGGGACCGGGTGTCCTACGAGCAGTACTTC. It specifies CAWRDRVSYEQYF.

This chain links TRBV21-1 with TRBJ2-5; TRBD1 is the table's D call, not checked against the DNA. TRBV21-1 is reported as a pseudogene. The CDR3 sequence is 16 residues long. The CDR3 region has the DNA TGTGCCAGCAGCAAATACCACCCCAGTTTACAAGAGACCCAGTACTTC. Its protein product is CASSKYHPSLQETQYF.

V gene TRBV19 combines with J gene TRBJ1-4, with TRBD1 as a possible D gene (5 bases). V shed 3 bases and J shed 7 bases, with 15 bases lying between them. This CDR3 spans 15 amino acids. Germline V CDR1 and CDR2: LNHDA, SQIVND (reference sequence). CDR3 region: CASSMVEGSREKLFF. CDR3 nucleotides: TGTGCCAGTAGTATGGTGGAGGGGAGTCGTGAAAAACTGTTTTTT.

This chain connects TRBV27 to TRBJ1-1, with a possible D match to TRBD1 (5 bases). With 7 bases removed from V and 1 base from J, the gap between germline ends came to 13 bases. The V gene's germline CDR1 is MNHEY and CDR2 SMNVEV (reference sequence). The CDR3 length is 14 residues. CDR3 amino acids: CASTSQGANTEAFF. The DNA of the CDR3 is TGTGCCAGCACTAGTCAAGGGGCGAACACTGAAGCTTTCTTT.

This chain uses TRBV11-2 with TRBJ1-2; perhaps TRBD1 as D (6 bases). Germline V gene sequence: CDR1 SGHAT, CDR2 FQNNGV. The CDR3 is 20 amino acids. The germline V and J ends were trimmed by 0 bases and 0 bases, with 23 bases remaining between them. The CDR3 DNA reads TGTGCCAGCAGCTTAGAGGGGTACGGGCAGGGGAACGCTCCTAACTATGGCTACACCTTC. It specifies CASSLEGYGQGNAPNYGYTF.

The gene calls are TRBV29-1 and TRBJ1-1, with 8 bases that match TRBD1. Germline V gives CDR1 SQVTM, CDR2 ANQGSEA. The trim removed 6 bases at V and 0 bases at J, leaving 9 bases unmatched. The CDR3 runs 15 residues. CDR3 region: CSVAGGWGMNTEAFF. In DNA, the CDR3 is TGCAGCGTCGCAGGGGGCTGGGGAATGAACACTGAAGCTTTCTTT.

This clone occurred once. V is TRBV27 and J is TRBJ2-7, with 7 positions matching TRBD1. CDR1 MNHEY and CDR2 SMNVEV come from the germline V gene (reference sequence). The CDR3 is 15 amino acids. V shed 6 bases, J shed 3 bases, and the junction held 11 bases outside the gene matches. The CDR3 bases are TGTGCCAGCAGACGGTCCGGGACAGAGTTCTACGAGCAGTACTTC. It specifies CASRRSGTEFYEQYF.

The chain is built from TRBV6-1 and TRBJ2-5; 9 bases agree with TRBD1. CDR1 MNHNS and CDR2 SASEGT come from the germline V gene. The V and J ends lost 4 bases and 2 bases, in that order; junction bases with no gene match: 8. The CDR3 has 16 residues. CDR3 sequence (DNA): TGTGCCAGCAGTGTAATTCCCGGGACAGGGCAAGAGACCCAGTACTTC. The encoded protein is CASSVIPGTGQETQYF.

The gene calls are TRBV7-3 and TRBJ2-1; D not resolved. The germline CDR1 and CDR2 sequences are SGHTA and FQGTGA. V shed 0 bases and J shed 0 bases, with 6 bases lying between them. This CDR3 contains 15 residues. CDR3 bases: TGTGCCAGCAGCTTAACCCCGGGCTCCTACAATGAGCAGTTCTTC. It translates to CASSLTPGSYNEQFF.

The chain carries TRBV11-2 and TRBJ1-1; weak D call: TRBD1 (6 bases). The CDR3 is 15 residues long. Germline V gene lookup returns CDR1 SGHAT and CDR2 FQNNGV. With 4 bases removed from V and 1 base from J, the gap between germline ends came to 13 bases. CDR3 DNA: TGTGCCAGCAGCTGGGGAAGGGGGAGGAACACTGAAGCTTTCTTT. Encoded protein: CASSWGRGRNTEAFF.